This T cell receptor beta chain was sequenced during a study of T cells in Graves' hyperthyroidism and ophthalmopathy. This clonotype was counted many times. Losses at the gene ends were 6 bases for V and 8 bases for J; bases not matched to a gene: 9. This CDR3 has 14 residues. Diagnoses were established using clinical symptoms, serum thyroxine and TRAb, thyroid ultrasound and orbital computed tomography. Researchers took RNA transcripts and amplified the TCR beta CDR3 regions from them. TCR CDR3 underwent first-round RT-PCR with the HTBI primer set. TCRdb passed the multiplex PCR reads through MiXCR, listing each CDR3 protein once. The sample lists roughly 300,000 distinct CDR3 sequences; around a sixth were seen once.

This chain links TRBV12-3 or TRBV12-4 with TRBJ1-4; 7 positions match TRBD1. This clonotype was obtained from a woman in her fifties or sixties with Graves' hyperthyroidism. Specimen: blood. As DNA, the CDR3 is TGTGCCAGCAGATCGACAGGGTTTGACGAAAAACTGTTTTTT. Translating gives CASRSTGFDEKLFF.